One sample yielded the 29 T cell receptor beta chains listed below, sequenced in a study of blood T cell repertoires in COVID-19. Using immunoSEQ multiplex PCR, the repertoire was profiled, and TCRdb retains in-frame clones only, with some absent. The sample holds more than 95,000 clones, roughly 90% seen once. The material sequenced was peripheral blood. The receptors come from a woman of 80 years or more with acute or convalescent COVID-19.

V gene TRBV3-1 (or the pseudogene TRBV3-2) combines with J gene TRBJ1-5; the D is unclear. V was pared by 4 bases and J by 4 bases, with 8 bases between. This CDR3 comprises 13 residues. CDR1 is LGHDT and CDR2 is YNNKEL in the germline V gene (reference sequence). The CDR3 reads CASSPNGNQPQHF. As DNA, the CDR3 is TGTGCCAGCAGCCCCAACGGGAATCAGCCCCAGCATTTT.

The chain combines TRBV4-2 with TRBJ2-2, with 7 nucleotides matching TRBD1. Germline CDR1 reads LGHNA; CDR2 reads YNFKEQ. This CDR3 region has 15 residues. J was trimmed by 3 bases and V by 4 bases; bases with no gene match: 5. CDR3 protein: CASSLTTGDTGELFF. CDR3 nucleotides: TGTGCCAGCAGCCTGACTACAGGGGACACCGGGGAGCTGTTTTTT.

DNA of the CDR3: TGTGCCAGCAGACCGGGACTAGCGGGATCCGGGGAGCTGTTTTTT. It codes for CASRPGLAGSGELFF. This chain connects TRBV28 to TRBJ2-2, with TRBD2 matching over 13 bases. CDR3 size: 15 residues. V gave up 6 bases and J gave up 6 bases; unmatched junction bases: 4. Germline loops: CDR1 MDHEN, CDR2 SYDVKM.

This clone has more than one count but fewer than ten. V gene TRBV5-4 combines with J gene TRBJ1-1; tentatively, D is TRBD1 (5 bases). The CDR3 loop spans 14 amino acids. Germline V gene sequence: CDR1 SGHNT, CDR2 YYREEE (reference sequence). Trimming cost V 4 bases and J 0 bases, with 10 bases left between them. The CDR3 DNA reads TGTGCCAGCAGCCCTCAGGGCATGAACACTGAAGCTTTCTTT. Its protein is CASSPQGMNTEAFF.

The J gene is TRBJ1-2, the V gene TRBV6-4, with D tentatively TRBD1 (6 bases). The V end was cut by 6 bases, the J end by 8 bases, with 13 bases between. Germline CDR1 is MRHNA and CDR2 is SNTAGT. The CDR3 length is 12 residues. The CDR3 DNA follows: TGTGCCAGCAGACACCCCAGGGGAGGCTACACCTTC. This gives the protein CASRHPRGGYTF.

The CDR3 sequence is CASSKTGYGNTIYF. Written as DNA, the CDR3 is TGTGCCAGCAGCAAAACAGGGTACGGAAACACCATATATTTT. V gene TRBV21-1 combines with J gene TRBJ1-3; TRBD1 is the table's D call and was not checked against the DNA. TRBV21-1 is tagged as a pseudogene. CDR3 length: 14 amino acids.

The gene calls are TRBV9 and TRBJ2-1; a weak D match, TRBD1 (5 bases). Trimming cost V 3 bases and J 4 bases, with 17 bases left between them. The CDR3 runs 16 residues. Germline loops: CDR1 SGDLS, CDR2 YYNGEE. The DNA for the CDR3 is TGTGCCAGCAGCGCCAATGAGGCAGGGCGATACAATGAGCAGTTCTTC. As protein: CASSANEAGRYNEQFF.

For this clone: The same CDR3 arises from other DNA sequences in this sample as well. The J gene is TRBJ2-1, the V gene TRBV5-1, with a possible D match to TRBD2 (5 bases). This CDR3 contains 15 residues. V lost 0 bases and J lost 0, with 7 bases in between. Germline CDR1 and CDR2: SGHRS and YFSETQ. The CDR3 region is CASSLAGNSYNEQFF. The CDR3 nucleotides read TGCGCCAGCAGCTTGGCGGGGAACTCCTACAATGAGCAGTTCTTC.

V is TRBV4-1 and J is TRBJ1-5; D might be TRBD1 (5 bases). The V end lost 0 bases, the J end lost 0 bases, and 12 bases lay between the germline ends. This CDR3 contains 17 residues. Looked up from germline, CDR1 is MGHRA and CDR2 is YSYEKL. For the CDR3, the DNA is TGCGCCAGCAGCCAAGATCTAGACAGCTATAGCAATCAGCCCCAGCATTTT. It is translated as CASSQDLDSYSNQPQHF.

The chain carries TRBV15 and TRBJ1-4; TRBD1 matches at 9 bases. The germline CDR1 and CDR2 sequences are LNHNV and YYDKDF (reference sequence). This CDR3 has 15 amino acids. The V gene end was trimmed by 2 bases and the J gene end by 6 bases; junction bases not matched to a gene: 4. The CDR3 here is CATSRTGTGYEKLFF. The CDR3, as DNA: TGTGCCACCAGCAGAACCGGGACAGGGTATGAAAAACTGTTTTTT.

The chain links TRBV14 to TRBJ1-3; possible D gene TRBD1, 6 bases. V gave up 4 bases and J gave up 3 bases, with 13 bases separating them. Per the germline V gene, CDR1 is SGHDN and CDR2 is FVKESK. CDR3 size: 15 residues. CDR3 residues: CASSRIGGLGNTIYF. The CDR3 region has the DNA TGTGCCAGCAGCCGCATAGGGGGTCTTGGAAACACCATATATTTT.

The chain joins TRBV6-2 or TRBV6-3 to TRBJ2-2; D is unresolved. The CDR3 totals 14 residues. Germline CDR1 and CDR2: MNHEY and SVGEGT. Trimming removed 5 bases at V and 4 bases at J, with 11 bases between. Written as DNA, the CDR3 is TGTGCCAGCAGTCCCTACCCGAGCACCGGGGAGCTGTTTTTT. This translates into CASSPYPSTGELFF.

This clone was found once. This sequence joins TRBV5-1 and TRBJ1-6; 7 nucleotides agree with TRBD1. The J segment lost 4 bases and the V segment lost 4 bases, leaving 5 bases of the junction unmatched. Germline V lookup: CDR1 SGHRS, CDR2 YFSETQ. The CDR3 length is 15 residues. The CDR3 region is CASSPDRVYNSPLHF. The DNA for the CDR3 is TGCGCCAGCAGCCCTGACAGGGTTTATAATTCACCCCTCCACTTT.

The V and J genes are TRBV7-2 and TRBJ2-3, with D perhaps matching TRBD2 (6 bases). Trimming left V 1 base short and J 1 base short, with 15 bases between. The germline V gene has CDR1 SGHTA and CDR2 FQGNSA. The CDR3 contains 17 residues. As DNA, the CDR3 is TGTGCCAGCAGCTTAGGGGGCGGGGTCGTGGGCACAGATACGCAGTATTTT. Amino acid sequence: CASSLGGGVVGTDTQYF.

The V gene is TRBV3-1 (or the pseudogene TRBV3-2), the J gene TRBJ2-5; 11 bases are shared with TRBD2. J lost 3 bases, V lost 8 bases, and 5 bases had no gene match. The length of the CDR3 is 14 residues. CDR1 is LGHDT and CDR2 is YNNKEL in the germline V gene (reference sequence). Written as DNA, the CDR3 is TGTGCCAGCGTCCTAGCGGGGGGTAAAGAGACCCAGTACTTC. Protein product: CASVLAGGKETQYF.

The chain recombines TRBV24-1 with TRBJ2-2, with D unresolved. V shed 4 bases and J shed 8 bases, with 4 bases lying between them. The germline V gene has CDR1 KGHDR and CDR2 SFDVKD. The CDR3 spans 11 residues. The CDR3 DNA sequence: TGTGCCACCAGTGAAGCAGGGGAGCTGTTTTTT. Its protein product is CATSEAGELFF.

The chain employs TRBV19 and TRBJ2-7, with D tentatively TRBD2 (5 bases). Germline V gene data show CDR1 as LNHDA and CDR2 as SQIVND (reference sequence). V shed 6 bases and J shed 3 bases, with 9 bases lying between them. CDR3 length: 12 amino acids. The CDR3 nucleotides are TGTGCCAGTAGAGGACTCAACTACGAGCAGTACTTC. As protein: CASRGLNYEQYF.

This clone was observed a few times. This chain uses TRBV6-2 or TRBV6-3 with TRBJ2-2; D not resolved. Trimming left V 4 bases short and J 2 bases short, with 8 bases between. Germline V gene sequence: CDR1 MNHEY, CDR2 SVGEGT. The CDR3 is made up of 14 amino acids. CDR3 in DNA: TGTGCCAGCAGTTTACTCCTCAACACCGGGGAGCTGTTTTTT. Its translation: CASSLLLNTGELFF.

The CDR3 reads CASSARTGNTEAFF. The DNA of the CDR3 is TGTGCCAGCAGCGCCCGGACAGGGAACACTGAAGCTTTCTTT. The V call is TRBV9, the J call TRBJ1-1; 7 positions agree with TRBD1. Germline CDR1 reads SGDLS; CDR2 reads YYNGEE. This CDR3 is 14 amino acids long. The V and J ends lost 3 bases and 1 base, in that order; junction bases with no gene match: 3.

The chain links TRBV19 to TRBJ1-2; TRBD1 matches at 7 bases. This CDR3 comprises 16 residues. Germline loops: CDR1 LNHDA, CDR2 SQIVND (reference sequence). V was pared by 4 bases and J by 2 bases, with 10 bases of the junction left unmatched. The chain's CDR3 is CASSTSTKDRNYGYTF. The CDR3 region has the DNA TGTGCCAGTAGTACTTCAACCAAGGACAGGAACTATGGCTACACCTTC.

This clone was detected only once. This chain uses TRBV7-3 with TRBJ1-1; 8 nucleotides agree with TRBD1. J lost 5 bases, V lost 0 bases, and 5 bases had no gene match. The germline CDR1 and CDR2 sequences are SGHTA and FQGTGA. CDR3 size: 15 residues. This CDR3 reads CASSLTFGQGTEAFF. The CDR3 DNA reads TGTGCCAGCAGCTTAACGTTCGGACAGGGAACTGAAGCTTTCTTT.

This sequence joins TRBV28 and TRBJ2-1; 7 bases are a match to TRBD2. This CDR3 is built from 14 residues. Germline-derived CDR1 and CDR2 are MDHEN and SYDVKM. V was pared by 8 bases and J by 8 bases, with 12 bases of the junction left unmatched. CDR3 in DNA: TGTGCCAGCCGTTCGGGGGGATTCGGCGATGAGCAGTTCTTC. Amino acid sequence: CASRSGGFGDEQFF.

The chain uses TRBV19 and TRBJ1-1, with D unresolved. V dropped 4 bases and J dropped 4 bases, with 16 bases sitting between them. From germline, CDR1 is LNHDA and CDR2 SQIVND (reference sequence). The CDR3 spans 15 residues. As DNA, the CDR3 is TGTGCCAGTAGTACCCGGTCGGGAGTTGCCACTGAAGCTTTCTTT. Encoded protein: CASSTRSGVATEAFF.

A word on this clone: The same CDR3 also results from other DNA sequences found in this sample. The chain is built from TRBV5-6 and TRBJ1-5; TRBD1 matches at 7 bases. The CDR3 covers 15 residues. V lost 2 bases and J lost 3; bases outside the gene matches: 5. Germline lookup yields CDR1 SGHDT and CDR2 YYEEEE. The CDR3 region is CASSLRQGANQPQHF. The CDR3 nucleotides are TGTGCCAGCAGCTTACGACAGGGCGCCAATCAGCCCCAGCATTTT.

The CDR3 loop reads CASSPTQGSGANVLTF. For the CDR3, the DNA is TGTGCCAGCAGTCCTACGCAGGGCTCTGGGGCCAACGTCCTGACTTTC. The V call is TRBV25-1, the J call TRBJ2-6, with D perhaps matching TRBD1 (5 bases). Germline V gene data show CDR1 as MGHDK and CDR2 as SYGVNS. This CDR3 is 16 amino acids long. V was shortened by 5 bases and J by 0 bases, with 11 bases between the two germline ends.

The V and J genes are TRBV4-1 and TRBJ1-1, with 7 bases fitting TRBD1. The CDR3 spans 15 residues. Looked up from germline, CDR1 is MGHRA and CDR2 is YSYEKL. J lost 4 bases, V lost 1 base, and 6 bases had no gene match. As DNA, the CDR3 is TGCGCCAGCAGCCAAGCCTGGGGACAGCTCACTGAAGCTTTCTTT. Translated, it gives CASSQAWGQLTEAFF.

DNA for the CDR3: TGTGCCAGTAGTACAACCGGGACAGGGGGTCAATCGCTTAATGAAAAACTGTTTTTT. Protein product: CASSTTGTGGQSLNEKLFF. This chain connects TRBV19 to TRBJ1-4; the match to TRBD1 covers 11 bases. The CDR3 has 19 amino acids. From germline, CDR1 is LNHDA and CDR2 SQIVND (reference sequence). V was pared by 4 bases and J by 4 bases, with 14 bases of the junction left unmatched.

The rearrangement uses TRBV6-6 and TRBJ1-2; D is possibly TRBD1 (5 bases). CDR1 is MNHNY, CDR2 SVGAGI, per germline (reference sequence). CDR3 length: 14 amino acids. The V end lost 6 bases, the J end lost 5 bases, and 16 bases lay between the germline ends. CDR3 in amino acids: CASRQEGVTYGYTF. In DNA, the CDR3 is TGTGCCAGCAGACAGGAAGGGGTAACATATGGCTACACCTTC.

This chain uses TRBV12-3 or TRBV12-4 with TRBJ1-2; D might be TRBD1 (5 bases). The CDR3 contains 12 residues. V gave up 7 bases and J gave up 8 bases, with 14 bases separating them. CDR3 in amino acids: CASTLGGYGYTF. Written as DNA, the CDR3 is TGTGCCAGCACCTTGGGGGGTTACGGCTACACCTTC.